This is a list of T cell receptor beta chains from one sample in a study of PD-1 blockade in classical Hodgkin lymphoma. Some clones are missing from TCRdb's copy, which holds only in-frame ones; the method was immunoSEQ multiplex PCR. Of over 14,000 clones in the sample, about 83% were seen once. The material sequenced was peripheral blood mononuclear cells (PBMCs), taken before the second cycle of nivolumab. The receptors here all came from a human donor with classical Hodgkin lymphoma. The CDR3 runs from the conserved cysteine through the conserved F or W. D genes are given only for firm matches. Some rows have no size entry. The others give once, few or many, or a class for an expanded clone.

v_gene,d_gene,abundance,j_gene,CDR3nt,CDR3aa
TRBV5-4,NA,NA,TRBJ1-6,TGTGCCAGCAGCTTGGGTCCGGCCTGGTATAATTCACCCCTCCACTTT,CASSLGPAWYNSPLHF
TRBV28,TRBD1,NA,TRBJ2-6,TGTGCCAGCAGTCGCAGTGGGACAGCCGTGGCCAACGTCCTGACTTTC,CASSRSGTAVANVLTF
TRBV5-4,NA,NA,TRBJ1-1,TGTGCCAGCAGCTTGCCGGGATCGGTTAACACTGAAGCTTTCTTT,CASSLPGSVNTEAFF
TRBV5-4,TRBD2,NA,TRBJ2-7,TGTGCCAGCGAGAGAGACGGGAGGTACGAGCAGTACTTC,CASERDGRYEQYF
TRBV5-1,NA,NA,TRBJ1-3,TGCGCCAGCAGCTACCTAGGGGAAATGAGAAACACCATATATTTT,CASSYLGEMRNTIYF
TRBV25-1,TRBD1,few,TRBJ2-7,TGTGCCCGCCCCCGGGGACAGCATGGCTACGAGCAGTACTTC,CARPRGQHGYEQYF
TRBV27,NA,once,TRBJ2-5,TGTGCCAGCAGAGTCACGGGCAGTAACCAAGAGACCCAGTACTTC,CASRVTGSNQETQYF
TRBV2,NA,NA,TRBJ1-6,TGTGCCAGCACCGACAACACGGTCCCTGTGGCACCCCTCCACTTT,CASTDNTVPVAPLHF
TRBV6-1,TRBD1,NA,TRBJ2-7,TGTGCCACCCGGGACAGGCTCTCCTACGAGCAGTACTTC,CATRDRLSYEQYF
TRBV4-3,NA,NA,TRBJ2-7,TGCGCCAGCAGCCAAGATACCAGGAGCTACGAGCAGTACTTC,CASSQDTRSYEQYF
TRBV6-4,TRBD1,NA,TRBJ2-1,TGTGCCAGCAGTGACTCGACAGGGGCAATACATGAGCAGTTCTTC,CASSDSTGAIHEQFF
TRBV29-1,NA,NA,TRBJ1-2,TGCAGCATAGACCGTTATGGCTACACCTTC,CSIDRYGYTF
TRBV18,TRBD1,NA,TRBJ1-1,TGTGCCAGCTCCCCCGGGGACAGGCTGAACACTGAAGCTTTCTTT,CASSPGDRLNTEAFF
TRBV4-1,NA,NA,TRBJ1-1,TGCGCCAGCAGCCAAGATAGAGGGCGGATCACTGAAGCTTTCTTT,CASSQDRGRITEAFF
TRBV4-1,NA,NA,TRBJ1-2,TGCGCCAGCAGCCAAGGTGACGGTATCCCAGACTATGGCTACACCTTC,CASSQGDGIPDYGYTF
TRBV7-3,NA,NA,TRBJ1-1,TGTGCCAGCAGCTTAAGGCACAGGGATACTGAAGCTTTCTTT,CASSLRHRDTEAFF
TRBV5-1,NA,NA,TRBJ2-3,TGCGCCAGCAGCTCTGGGGGACTTCCCTCAGTCGGGACGCAGTATTTT,CASSSGGLPSVGTQYF
TRBV6-6,TRBD1,once,TRBJ1-1,TGTGCCGGAAAAGGGGGCAGGGGGCAACTGAACACTGAAGCTTTCTTT,CAGKGGRGQLNTEAFF
TRBV6-1,NA,NA,TRBJ2-1,TGTGCCAGCAGTGTACAGGGTCCCTACAATGAGCAGTTCTTC,CASSVQGPYNEQFF
TRBV5-4,TRBD1,once,TRBJ1-5,TGTGCCAGCAGCCCAGACAGGGGTTACCAGCATTTT,CASSPDRGYQHF
TRBV7-9,TRBD1,NA,TRBJ1-2,TGTGCCAGCAGCTTAGGAAGACAGGGGGCCTATGGCTACACCTTC,CASSLGRQGAYGYTF
TRBV25-1,NA,once,TRBJ2-2,TGTGCCAGCAGACGGAACACCGGGGAGCTGTTTTTT,CASRRNTGELFF
TRBV19,NA,few,TRBJ1-2,TGTGCCAGTAGTATAGGACGGGGGGGCCGGTATGGCTACACCTTC,CASSIGRGGRYGYTF
TRBV5-1,TRBD1,NA,TRBJ2-2,TGCGCCAGCAGCCAATTTTCCGGGACAGCGAACACCGGGGAGCTGTTTTTT,CASSQFSGTANTGELFF
TRBV9,TRBD2,NA,TRBJ2-6,TGTGCCAGCAGCCCGGGGACTAGCGGGGGAGAAACTGGGGCCAACGTCCTGACTTTC,CASSPGTSGGETGANVLTF
TRBV4-3,NA,medium-sized,TRBJ1-1,TGCGCCAGCAGCACTCGGACAGAGAACACTGAAGCTTTCTTT,CASSTRTENTEAFF
TRBV5-1,TRBD1,NA,TRBJ2-6,TGCGCCAGCAGCTATTCTCCCCAACCACCCGGGACAGTGAGCTCTGGGGCCAACGTCCTGACTTTC,CASSYSPQPPGTVSSGANVLTF
TRBV19,NA,NA,TRBJ1-5,TGTGCCAGTAGTGGCAACAGAGGGCCCCAGCATTTT,CASSGNRGPQHF
TRBV5-1,TRBD2,NA,TRBJ2-1,TGCGCCAGCAGCTTAGAGGGACTAGCGGGGGATGAGCAGTTCTTC,CASSLEGLAGDEQFF
TRBV19,NA,NA,TRBJ2-7,TGTGCCAGTAGTATGGTGGCGGGGTTCTCCTACGAGCAGTACTTC,CASSMVAGFSYEQYF
TRBV7-2,TRBD1,NA,TRBJ2-6,TGTGCCAGCAGCTTAGCGAACCTTAGACAGGGAAGCGTCCTGACTTTC,CASSLANLRQGSVLTF
TRBV29-1,NA,NA,TRBJ1-1,TGCAGCGTTGAACGGAACACTGAAGCTTTCTTT,CSVERNTEAFF
TRBV20-1,NA,NA,TRBJ1-1,TGCAGTGCTAGAGCTGGGTATGAAGCTTTCTTT,CSARAGYEAFF
TRBV6-5,NA,NA,TRBJ1-2,TGTGCCAGCAGGATTGGGACATACGGCTACACCTTC,CASRIGTYGYTF
TRBV28,TRBD1,few,TRBJ1-3,TGTGCCAGCAGTCGGAGACAGGGGATCGCTGGAAACACCATATATTTT,CASSRRQGIAGNTIYF
TRBV29-1,TRBD1,NA,TRBJ1-5,TGCAGCGTTGCAGGGGGCATAGGTCAGCCCCAGCATTTT,CSVAGGIGQPQHF
TRBV5-4,NA,NA,TRBJ1-4,TGTGCCAGCAGCTCCGGCGGGACCACGAATGAAAAACTGTTTTTT,CASSSGGTTNEKLFF
TRBV6-5,NA,NA,TRBJ1-5,TGTGCCAGCAGGACATCACAGGGAGATCAGCCCCAGCATTTT,CASRTSQGDQPQHF
TRBV2,TRBD2,NA,TRBJ2-1,TGTGCCAGCAGTGAGTCGCGGGGGGGCGGGAATGAGCAGTTCTTC,CASSESRGGGNEQFF
TRBV25-1,NA,once,TRBJ2-2,TGTGCCAGCAGTGTTGGACCAGGGGCGATCAGGGAGCTGTTTTTT,CASSVGPGAIRELFF
TRBV9,NA,NA,TRBJ1-3,TGTGCCAGCAGCCCCCGGGTAGCGGGGAGCTCTGGAAACACCATATATTTT,CASSPRVAGSSGNTIYF
TRBV27,NA,NA,TRBJ1-4,TGTGCCAGCAGTCCAGGAACCTGGGACGAAAAACTGTTTTTT,CASSPGTWDEKLFF
TRBV5-4,NA,NA,TRBJ1-1,TGTGCCAGTACAAGACAGCTCATGAACACTGAAGCTTTCTTT,CASTRQLMNTEAFF
TRBV5-1,NA,once,TRBJ1-1,TGCGCCAGCAGCTGGGACACAGGTGACACTGAAGCTTTCTTT,CASSWDTGDTEAFF
TRBV7-9,TRBD2,NA,TRBJ2-3,TGTGCCAGCAGCCGGCTAGCGGGGGCAGCGGATACGCAGTATTTT,CASSRLAGAADTQYF
TRBV19,TRBD1,NA,TRBJ1-1,TGTGCCAGTAGAGACAGGGGGCGGGGGAACACTGAAGCTTTCTTT,CASRDRGRGNTEAFF
TRBV5-5,NA,once,TRBJ1-1,TGTGCCAGCATCAGGGATGCGAACACTGAAGCTTTCTTT,CASIRDANTEAFF
TRBV9,TRBD2,NA,TRBJ2-3,TGTGCCAGCAGCTCCCGGACTAGCGGGGGGGCGGATACGCAGTATTTT,CASSSRTSGGADTQYF
TRBV5-1,TRBD1,once,TRBJ1-4,TGCGCCAGCTACCCCCGTGGCGGACAGGGCCGGCCGTCTAATGAAAAACTGTTTTTT,CASYPRGGQGRPSNEKLFF
TRBV25-1,NA,NA,TRBJ1-3,TGTGCCAGCAGTGAATCAGGCTCTTCTCCTGGAAACACCATATATTTT,CASSESGSSPGNTIYF
TRBV6-6,NA,NA,TRBJ1-5,TGTGCCAGCAGTTACACCGGGACACATAGCAATCAGCCCCAGCATTTT,CASSYTGTHSNQPQHF
TRBV7-2,NA,medium-sized,TRBJ2-7,TGTGCCAGCAGCTCCTCCCAGGGGCCCTACGAGCAGTACTTC,CASSSSQGPYEQYF
TRBV16,NA,NA,TRBJ1-1,TGTGCCAGCAGCGTTGGGGGGGGCTCGGGACAAGCTTTCTTT,CASSVGGGSGQAFF
TRBV7-8,NA,few,TRBJ1-2,TGTGCCAGCAGCCCAGGGGAGGCGATCGGCTACACCTTC,CASSPGEAIGYTF
TRBV19,NA,NA,TRBJ1-6,TGTGCCAGTAGTATAGGCCTTAATTCACCCCTCCACTTT,CASSIGLNSPLHF
TRBV29-1,NA,NA,TRBJ2-7,TGCAGCGTTGAACGTCCCTGGGAAGGGGGCTACGAGCAGTACTTC,CSVERPWEGGYEQYF
TRBV28,NA,NA,TRBJ1-4,TGTGCCAGCAGTTTACAGGGTGATGAAAAACTGTTTTTT,CASSLQGDEKLFF